This passage covers 22 T cell receptor beta chains from one sample sequenced in a study of blood T cell repertoires in COVID-19 (dated by TCRdb to the early 2020s). The method behind the library was the immunoSEQ multiplex PCR assay. In TCRdb, the immuneACCESS table is reduced to in-frame sequences with V and J assigned. These tables do not hold every clone; where another copy was compared, an unresolved V gene accounts for under half, and the others remain unexplained. In this sample the table shows a few hundred thousand clones, roughly 90% of which occur a single time. The ten biggest clones cover less than 3.5% of the sample. Sequencing was carried out using peripheral blood. Receptors originate from a woman aged 25 to 39 with COVID-19, enrolled during active disease.

The chain uses TRBV4-3 and TRBJ2-3; tentative D call: TRBD2 (6 bases). This CDR3 contains 14 residues. Trimming removed 8 bases at V and 0 bases at J, with 12 bases between. Germline lookup yields CDR1 LGHNA and CDR2 YSLEER. The CDR3 reads CASGLAESTDTQYF. Here the CDR3 DNA reads TGCGCCAGCGGGTTAGCGGAAAGCACAGATACGCAGTATTTT.

The genes are TRBV28 and TRBJ1-4; tentative D call: TRBD1 (5 bases). Germline CDR1 MDHEN, CDR2 SYDVKM. The CDR3 length is 17 residues. V lost 4 bases to trimming and J lost 0 bases, with 15 bases between them. Written as DNA, the CDR3 is TGTGCCAGCAGTTCCACCGACAGTTATTCAACTAATGAAAAACTGTTTTTT. Translation: CASSSTDSYSTNEKLFF.

This clone was detected only a few times. V is TRBV7-2 and J is TRBJ2-5, with no clear D. The CDR3 runs 11 residues. The germline CDR1 and CDR2 sequences are SGHTA and FQGNSA. V was clipped by 5 bases and J by 5 bases, with 6 bases between them. The CDR3 sequence is CASSNEETQYF. The CDR3 DNA is TGTGCCAGCAGCAACGAGGAGACCCAGTACTTC.

V is TRBV6-2 or TRBV6-3 and J is TRBJ2-3; the match to TRBD2 covers 9 bases. Germline CDR1 MNHEY, CDR2 SVGEGT. With 2 bases clipped from V and 2 bases from J, the junction kept 2 bases outside the gene matches. CDR3 length: 15 amino acids. CDR3: CASSYGGRATDTQYF. The CDR3 DNA reads TGTGCCAGCAGTTACGGCGGGAGGGCCACAGATACGCAGTATTTT.

This chain joins TRBV25-1 and TRBJ1-2; TRBD1 aligns across 8 bases. Germline V gene data show CDR1 as MGHDK and CDR2 as SYGVNS. This CDR3 spans 15 amino acids. J gave up 4 bases and V 5 bases, and 9 bases lay outside the gene matches. Written as DNA, the CDR3 is TGTGCCAGCAGTAGACCGGGACAGGACTTCTATGGCTACACCTTC. Translation: CASSRPGQDFYGYTF.

This clone is a singleton in its sample. The chain links TRBV5-1 to TRBJ2-2, with TRBD2 identical over 7 bases. This CDR3 comprises 15 residues. V dropped 4 bases and J dropped 9; count of bases not matched to a gene: 12. CDR1 is SGHRS, CDR2 YFSETQ, per germline. The CDR3 nucleotides are TGCGCCAGCAGCCTGCGGGGGTTCGTAAACAGGGAGCTGTTTTTT. Translation gives CASSLRGFVNRELFF.

V and J are TRBV4-1 and TRBJ1-2, with a tentative D call TRBD1 (5 bases). V lost 2 bases, J lost 4 bases, and 17 bases lay in between. The V gene's germline CDR1 is MGHRA and CDR2 YSYEKL. This CDR3 comprises 16 residues. As DNA, the CDR3 is TGCGCCAGCAGCCAAATGGACACTAACTTTCTCTATGGCTACACCTTC. Translating it yields CASSQMDTNFLYGYTF.

V gene TRBV2 combines with J gene TRBJ1-2; TRBD1 aligns across 7 bases. V was pared by 6 bases and J by 2 bases, with 18 bases of the junction left unmatched. Germline V lookup: CDR1 SNHLY, CDR2 FYNNEI. The CDR3 has 18 residues. DNA for the CDR3: TGTGCCAGCAGACACGGGCCAAGACAGGGACCGATAAACTATGGCTACACCTTC. This translates into CASRHGPRQGPINYGYTF.

This clone was observed a handful of times. The chain employs TRBV6-5 and TRBJ2-3; 9 positions agree with TRBD2. This CDR3 has 13 amino acids. CDR1 and CDR2 (germline): MNHEY, SVGAGI. J was trimmed by 2 bases and V by 10 bases; bases with no gene match: 4. CDR3 residues: CANLAGDTDTQYF. The CDR3 DNA reads TGTGCCAACTTAGCGGGGGACACAGATACGCAGTATTTT.

This clone was observed once. The chain recombines TRBV5-1 with TRBJ1-2, with a weak D call TRBD1 (5 bases). The germline CDR1 and CDR2 sequences are SGHRS and YFSETQ. The CDR3 sequence is 14 residues long. The V gene lost 3 bases and the J gene lost 4 bases, with 13 bases spanning the gap. The DNA of the CDR3 is TGCGCCAGCAGCTCTGGGGGGACCGGCTATGGCTACACCTTC. Its translation is CASSSGGTGYGYTF.

DNA for the CDR3: TGTGCCAGCAGTGGTTCGGGTTATAACTATGGCTACACCTTC. Protein product: CASSGSGYNYGYTF. This chain links TRBV2 with TRBJ1-2; D uncertain. The germline V gene encodes CDR1 SNHLY and CDR2 FYNNEI. V gave up 4 bases and J gave up 1 base, with 10 bases separating them. This CDR3 is 14 amino acids long.

The rearrangement joins TRBV10-1 to TRBJ2-2; 8 bases are shared with TRBD2. CDR1 is WNHNN, CDR2 SYGVQD, per germline (reference sequence). This CDR3 comprises 14 residues. The J segment lost 6 bases and the V segment lost 6 bases, leaving 6 bases of the junction unmatched. The CDR3 region has the DNA TGCGCCAGCAGGCGGGGGGCTGCTGCCGGGGAGCTGTTTTTT. Its protein product is CASRRGAAAGELFF.

This chain joins TRBV14 and TRBJ1-4, with D possibly TRBD1 on 5 matching bases. Germline CDR1 and CDR2: SGHDN and FVKESK. Trimming pared 5 bases from V and 5 bases from J, leaving 9 bases between. The CDR3 runs 13 residues. This chain's CDR3 is CASSRGSNEKLFF. The DNA for the CDR3 is TGTGCCAGCAGCAGGGGCTCCAATGAAAAACTGTTTTTT. The entire variable domain, with the rest obtained from reference TRBV14 and TRBJ1-4, is as follows: EAGVTQFPSHSVIEKGQTVTLRCDPISGHDNLYWYRRVMGKEIKFLLHFVKESKQDESGMPNNRFLAERTGGTYSTLKVQPAELEDSGVYFCASSRGSNEKLFFGSGTQLSVL.

The chain has TRBV7-8 and TRBJ1-5, with a tentative D call TRBD1 (5 bases). Looked up from germline, CDR1 is SGHVS and CDR2 is FQNEAQ. CDR3 length: 16 amino acids. V lost 0 bases to trimming and J lost 1 base, with 10 bases between them. CDR3 in amino acids: CASSLAQGGSNQPQHF. In DNA form, the CDR3 reads TGTGCCAGCAGCTTAGCTCAGGGTGGCAGCAATCAGCCCCAGCATTTT.

The chain links TRBV12-5 to TRBJ2-3, with TRBD2 matching 11 bases. Germline CDR1 LGHNT, CDR2 FRNRAP. The CDR3 has 17 residues. Trimming at V came to 1 base and at J to 1 base, leaving 4 bases not matched to a gene. The CDR3 here is CASGLEILAGGTDTQYF. The DNA for the CDR3 is TGTGCTAGTGGTTTGGAAATACTAGCGGGAGGCACAGATACGCAGTATTTT.

The rearrangement joins TRBV2 to TRBJ2-7; D not certain. The CDR3 runs 11 residues. Germline V gives CDR1 SNHLY, CDR2 FYNNEI. V shed 6 bases and J shed 3 bases, with 6 bases lying between them. Here the CDR3 reads CASSAVYEQYV. The CDR3 nucleotides read TGTGCCAGCAGCGCGGTCTACGAGCAGTACGTC.

The chain uses TRBV30 and TRBJ1-1; D uncertain. Trimming stripped 0 bases from V and 5 bases from J, with 10 bases between. The CDR3 is 13 residues long. CDR1 GTSNPN and CDR2 SVGIG come from the germline V gene (reference sequence). The CDR3 region is CAWSVTGWTEAFF. CDR3 DNA: TGTGCCTGGAGTGTAACGGGGTGGACTGAAGCTTTCTTT.

The rearrangement links TRBV2 to TRBJ2-1; 13 bases match TRBD2. CDR1 is SNHLY and CDR2 is FYNNEI in the germline V gene. After removal of 5 bases from V and 6 bases from J, the junction contained 4 bases not matched to a gene. This CDR3 is 15 amino acids long. CDR3 sequence reads: CASSNRLAGGNEQFF. DNA for the CDR3: TGTGCCAGCAGTAATAGACTAGCGGGAGGCAATGAGCAGTTCTTC.

CDR3 amino acids: CASSPTLRQGARGYTF. CDR3 DNA: TGTGCCAGCAGCCCTACCTTAAGACAGGGGGCGCGTGGCTACACCTTC. The chain is built from TRBV2 and TRBJ1-2; the match to TRBD1 covers 10 bases. The V segment lost 6 bases and the J segment 7 bases; nucleotides outside the gene matches: 14. The CDR3 has 16 residues. Germline lookup yields CDR1 SNHLY and CDR2 FYNNEI.

This chain links TRBV18 with TRBJ1-5; 7 bases map to TRBD1. Germline CDR1 KGHSH, CDR2 LQKENI. V lost 2 bases to trimming and J lost 7 bases; unmatched junction nucleotides: 5. The CDR3 runs to 14 residues. The CDR3 loop reads CASSPRQGEQPQHF. The CDR3 nucleotides are TGTGCCAGCTCACCAAGACAGGGCGAACAGCCCCAGCATTTT.

This chain joins TRBV5-4 and TRBJ2-5; tentatively, D is TRBD1 (5 bases). The CDR3 is 13 residues long. V was shortened by 1 base and J by 5 bases, with 9 bases between the two germline ends. Germline-derived CDR1 and CDR2 are SGHNT and YYREEE (reference sequence). The CDR3 here is CASSLTGRETQYF. The CDR3 DNA reads TGTGCCAGCAGCTTGACAGGCCGGGAGACCCAGTACTTC.

The chain has TRBV11-2 and TRBJ2-1; 10 bases line up with TRBD1. CDR3 length equals 16 residues. After removal of 5 bases from V and 4 bases from J, the junction contained 8 bases not matched to a gene. Germline V lookup: CDR1 SGHAT, CDR2 FQNNGV. For the CDR3, the DNA is TGTGCCAGCAGCCGAGAGTGGGACAGGGGATACAATGAGCAGTTCTTC. The encoded protein is CASSREWDRGYNEQFF.